The rows below give T cell receptor beta chains drawn from one sample of a study of T cell responses to AZD1222 COVID-19 vaccine. The data were produced by immunoSEQ multiplex PCR, yet TCRdb's version contains in-frame clones alone and is incomplete. The sample holds roughly 160,000 clones, roughly nine tenths seen once. Specimen: peripheral blood, collected on day 0 of AZD1222 vaccination. The source is an adult in good health. CDR3s include the opening cysteine and the closing phenylalanine or tryptophan. The D gene is left open where the match is weak. The listing skips clone size in some rows; elsewhere it reads once, few, many or a size class.

clone_size	d_call	v_call	j_call	cdr3_aa	cdr3_nt
.	TRBD1	TRBV4-3	TRBJ1-5	CASSQDLPLQGAISQPQHF	TGCGCCAGCAGCCAAGATCTACCCTTACAGGGGGCGATTTCCCAGCCCCAGCATTTT
.	.	TRBV5-1	TRBJ1-4	CASKVGSTDEKLFF	TGCGCCAGCAAGGTGGGCAGTACGGATGAAAAACTGTTTTTT
.	TRBD1	TRBV3-1/TRBV3-2	TRBJ1-2	CASSQEETGGIYGYTF	TGTGCCAGCAGCCAAGAAGAGACAGGGGGCATCTATGGCTACACCTTC
.	.	TRBV19	TRBJ1-5	CASSREPNQPQHF	TGTGCCAGTAGTAGAGAGCCCAATCAGCCCCAGCATTTT
.	TRBD2	TRBV30	TRBJ2-3	CACGPVAGDLMGDTQYF	TGTGCCTGTGGACCGGTAGCGGGAGACTTAATGGGAGATACGCAGTATTTT
.	.	TRBV30	TRBJ1-1	CAWGGSKTEAFF	TGTGCCTGGGGAGGGAGTAAAACTGAAGCTTTCTTT
few	.	TRBV5-4	TRBJ1-1	CASSGGTSSTEAFF	TGTGCCAGCAGCGGGGGGACATCGTCCACTGAAGCTTTCTTT
.	.	TRBV30	TRBJ1-2	CAWSVTTGGVGYTF	TGTGCCTGGAGTGTAACAACAGGAGGAGTTGGCTACACCTTC
.	TRBD1	TRBV6-5	TRBJ1-6	CASSYDRVNSPLHF	TGTGCCAGCAGTTACGACAGGGTTAATTCACCCCTCCACTTT
.	.	TRBV19	TRBJ1-4	CASSIETANEKLFF	TGTGCCAGTAGTATTGAGACAGCAAATGAAAAACTGTTTTTT
.	TRBD1	TRBV7-2	TRBJ1-2	CASSLVGQGAYGYTF	TGTGCCAGCAGCTTAGTCGGGCAGGGGGCGTATGGCTACACCTTC
.	.	TRBV30	TRBJ1-6	CAWSVYLPSSPLHF	TGTGCCTGGAGTGTATATTTACCATCCTCACCCCTCCACTTT
.	TRBD2	TRBV4-3	TRBJ2-3	CASSQDGVGGPGDTQYF	TGCGCCAGCAGCCAAGATGGTGTGGGAGGGCCAGGAGATACGCAGTATTTT
.	.	TRBV10-2	TRBJ2-7	CASTRGGSYEQYF	TGCGCCAGCACAAGGGGGGGCTCCTACGAGCAGTACTTC
once	.	TRBV11-2	TRBJ1-1	CASSLGGETEAFF	TGTGCCAGCAGCTTAGGGGGGGAGACTGAAGCTTTCTTT
few	TRBD1	TRBV3-1/TRBV3-2	TRBJ1-1	CASSLRTGANTEAFF	TGTGCCAGCAGCTTACGGACAGGGGCCAACACTGAAGCTTTCTTT
.	.	TRBV4-1	TRBJ1-1	CASSQDLGNTEAFF	TGCGCCAGCAGCCAAGATTTGGGGAACACTGAAGCTTTCTTT
few	.	TRBV7-2	TRBJ2-7	CASSPARQVYYEQYF	TGTGCCAGCAGCCCCGCGCGCCAAGTCTACTACGAGCAGTACTTC
.	TRBD1	TRBV28	TRBJ1-5	CASSSGTGGLSNQPQHF	TGTGCCAGCAGTTCCGGGACAGGGGGCCTCAGCAATCAGCCCCAGCATTTT
once	TRBD1	TRBV10-3	TRBJ1-4	CATGQGATNEKLFF	TGTGCCACTGGACAGGGGGCGACTAATGAAAAACTGTTTTTT
.	.	TRBV6-2/TRBV6-3	TRBJ1-1	CASSYQGKEPEAFF	TGTGCCAGCAGTTACCAGGGGAAGGAGCCTGAAGCTTTCTTT
.	TRBD1	TRBV19	TRBJ1-5	CASSRYRGTDSNQPQHF	TGTGCCAGTAGTCGTTATCGCGGGACAGATAGCAATCAGCCCCAGCATTTT
.	.	TRBV11-2	TRBJ2-7	CASSQGRSYEQYF	TGTGCCAGCAGCCAGGGGCGGTCCTACGAGCAGTACTTC
.	TRBD1	TRBV4-1	TRBJ2-2	CASSLDRGPGELFF	TGCGCCAGCAGCCTGGACAGGGGTCCCGGGGAGCTGTTTTTT
.	.	TRBV5-1	TRBJ1-2	CASSWGDRGNYGYTF	TGCGCCAGCAGCTGGGGTGATAGAGGGAACTATGGCTACACCTTC
.	.	TRBV4-3	TRBJ2-3	CASSQGLGGGTDTQYF	TGCGCCAGCAGCCAAGGGTTGGGGGGCGGCACAGATACGCAGTATTTT
few	.	TRBV7-2	TRBJ1-4	CASSLRPGRRNEKLFF	TGTGCCAGCAGCTTAAGGCCCGGACGAAGGAATGAAAAACTGTTTTTT
.	.	TRBV11-2	TRBJ2-1	CASSLGEFSNEQFF	TGTGCCAGCAGCTTAGGGGAGTTTTCGAATGAGCAGTTCTTC
.	.	TRBV7-6	TRBJ2-5	CASSSGTFSRETQYF	TGTGCCAGCAGCTCCGGGACCTTCTCACGGGAGACCCAGTACTTC
once	.	TRBV11-3	TRBJ1-6	CASSLSAHLSSPLHF	TGTGCCAGCAGCCTGTCGGCTCATTTAAGTTCACCCCTCCACTTT
once	TRBD1	TRBV6-6	TRBJ1-2	CASSYLGQGNRGYTF	TGTGCCAGCAGTTACCTAGGACAGGGGAATCGGGGCTACACCTTC
.	TRBD1	TRBV28	TRBJ1-4	CASRRQGALGEKLFF	TGTGCCAGCAGGCGACAGGGGGCCTTAGGGGAAAAACTGTTTTTT
.	.	TRBV4-3	TRBJ2-2	CASSLSLTGELFF	TGCGCCAGCAGCCTATCTCTGACCGGGGAGCTGTTTTTT
once	.	TRBV18	TRBJ2-2	CASSRDMTWTPGTGELFF	TGTGCCAGCTCACGCGACATGACTTGGACCCCGGGCACCGGGGAGCTGTTTTTT
.	.	TRBV19	TRBJ2-7	CASSIYAAGDEQYF	TGTGCCAGTAGTATCTATGCTGCCGGGGACGAGCAGTACTTC
.	TRBD1	TRBV7-2	TRBJ1-5	CASSPTTGAGQPQHF	TGTGCCAGCAGCCCAACGACAGGGGCAGGTCAGCCCCAGCATTTT
.	TRBD1	TRBV6-4	TRBJ1-1	CASRADRGAAEAFF	TGTGCCAGCAGAGCCGACAGGGGGGCGGCTGAAGCTTTCTTT
once	.	TRBV5-5	TRBJ2-5	CASSSTRETQYF	TGTGCCAGCAGCTCGACGCGGGAGACCCAGTACTTC
.	TRBD1	TRBV5-1	TRBJ1-1	CASSLKQGANTEAFF	TGCGCCAGCAGCTTGAAGCAGGGGGCGAACACTGAAGCTTTCTTT
.	.	TRBV2	TRBJ2-2	CASSMGSPGELFF	TGTGCCAGCAGTATGGGGAGTCCCGGGGAGCTGTTTTTT
few	.	TRBV30	TRBJ1-1	CAWRVLGIEAFF	TGTGCCTGGAGAGTATTAGGGATTGAAGCTTTCTTT
once	.	TRBV6-5	TRBJ2-7	CASSYRQGGEQYF	TGTGCCAGCAGTTACCGACAGGGAGGCGAGCAGTACTTC
once	.	TRBV27	TRBJ2-2	CASRPNALVPITGELFF	TGTGCCAGCAGACCCAACGCGTTGGTTCCTATCACCGGGGAGCTGTTTTTT
.	.	TRBV28	TRBJ1-5	CASSRAMGGMRNNQPQHF	TGTGCCAGCAGTCGCGCGATGGGGGGCATGAGGAACAATCAGCCCCAGCATTTT
.	.	TRBV24-1	TRBJ1-5	CATSVSGSNQPQHF	TGTGCCACCAGTGTTTCGGGGAGCAATCAGCCCCAGCATTTT
.	TRBD1	TRBV28	TRBJ1-5	CASKLGLARDSSNQPQHF	TGTGCCAGCAAGCTAGGGTTGGCCCGGGACAGCAGCAATCAGCCCCAGCATTTT
.	TRBD1	TRBV3-1/TRBV3-2	TRBJ1-1	CASSQTGSDTEAFF	TGTGCCAGCAGCCAGACAGGGTCCGACACTGAAGCTTTCTTT
.	.	TRBV5-1	TRBJ2-7	CASSPQQGYEQYF	TGCGCCAGCAGCCCCCAGCAGGGCTACGAGCAGTACTTC
.	.	TRBV4-2	TRBJ1-5	CASSVSEGRGNQPQHF	TGTGCCAGCAGCGTTTCGGAGGGAAGGGGGAATCAGCCCCAGCATTTT
.	.	TRBV28	TRBJ1-6	CASSSGAFRAPLHF	TGTGCCAGCAGTTCGGGGGCCTTTCGGGCACCCCTCCACTTT
.	.	TRBV6-5	TRBJ2-7	CASSYPILGSPYEQYF	TGTGCCAGCAGTTACCCGATACTGGGGTCCCCCTACGAGCAGTACTTC
.	.	TRBV2	TRBJ2-5	CASSEAGGGYATQYF	TGTGCCAGCAGTGAAGCCGGCGGAGGGTATGCGACCCAGTACTTC
.	.	TRBV28	TRBJ1-2	CASSLGQGPYGYTF	TGTGCCAGCAGTTTAGGTCAGGGCCCTTATGGCTACACCTTC
.	.	TRBV19	TRBJ2-7	CASSNRQDHEQYF	TGTGCCAGTAGTAACAGACAGGACCACGAGCAGTACTTC